This T cell receptor (beta chain) is from a study of T cell changes during pregnancy in multiple sclerosis. The V and J ends lost 6 bases and 9 bases, in that order; junction bases with no gene match: 18. CDR1 and CDR2 (germline): GTSNPN, SVGIG (reference sequence). CDR3 length: 15 amino acids. TCRdb's copy holds only in-frame clones and misses some; the assay was immunoSEQ multiplex PCR. The sample comprises about 43,000 clones, approximately 91% of which are singletons, and about 1.5% rests with the top ten. Sequencing was performed on PBMCs (not recorded whether the cells were cultured). This chain links TRBV30 with TRBJ2-7, with TRBD2 matching 9 bases. The TCR sequence derives from a female donor with multiple sclerosis, enrolled in a pregnancy study. The CDR3 here is CACPRSSGSTMVQYF. The CDR3 nucleotides read TGTGCCTGTCCCCGGAGTAGCGGGAGTACCATGGTGCAGTACTTC.